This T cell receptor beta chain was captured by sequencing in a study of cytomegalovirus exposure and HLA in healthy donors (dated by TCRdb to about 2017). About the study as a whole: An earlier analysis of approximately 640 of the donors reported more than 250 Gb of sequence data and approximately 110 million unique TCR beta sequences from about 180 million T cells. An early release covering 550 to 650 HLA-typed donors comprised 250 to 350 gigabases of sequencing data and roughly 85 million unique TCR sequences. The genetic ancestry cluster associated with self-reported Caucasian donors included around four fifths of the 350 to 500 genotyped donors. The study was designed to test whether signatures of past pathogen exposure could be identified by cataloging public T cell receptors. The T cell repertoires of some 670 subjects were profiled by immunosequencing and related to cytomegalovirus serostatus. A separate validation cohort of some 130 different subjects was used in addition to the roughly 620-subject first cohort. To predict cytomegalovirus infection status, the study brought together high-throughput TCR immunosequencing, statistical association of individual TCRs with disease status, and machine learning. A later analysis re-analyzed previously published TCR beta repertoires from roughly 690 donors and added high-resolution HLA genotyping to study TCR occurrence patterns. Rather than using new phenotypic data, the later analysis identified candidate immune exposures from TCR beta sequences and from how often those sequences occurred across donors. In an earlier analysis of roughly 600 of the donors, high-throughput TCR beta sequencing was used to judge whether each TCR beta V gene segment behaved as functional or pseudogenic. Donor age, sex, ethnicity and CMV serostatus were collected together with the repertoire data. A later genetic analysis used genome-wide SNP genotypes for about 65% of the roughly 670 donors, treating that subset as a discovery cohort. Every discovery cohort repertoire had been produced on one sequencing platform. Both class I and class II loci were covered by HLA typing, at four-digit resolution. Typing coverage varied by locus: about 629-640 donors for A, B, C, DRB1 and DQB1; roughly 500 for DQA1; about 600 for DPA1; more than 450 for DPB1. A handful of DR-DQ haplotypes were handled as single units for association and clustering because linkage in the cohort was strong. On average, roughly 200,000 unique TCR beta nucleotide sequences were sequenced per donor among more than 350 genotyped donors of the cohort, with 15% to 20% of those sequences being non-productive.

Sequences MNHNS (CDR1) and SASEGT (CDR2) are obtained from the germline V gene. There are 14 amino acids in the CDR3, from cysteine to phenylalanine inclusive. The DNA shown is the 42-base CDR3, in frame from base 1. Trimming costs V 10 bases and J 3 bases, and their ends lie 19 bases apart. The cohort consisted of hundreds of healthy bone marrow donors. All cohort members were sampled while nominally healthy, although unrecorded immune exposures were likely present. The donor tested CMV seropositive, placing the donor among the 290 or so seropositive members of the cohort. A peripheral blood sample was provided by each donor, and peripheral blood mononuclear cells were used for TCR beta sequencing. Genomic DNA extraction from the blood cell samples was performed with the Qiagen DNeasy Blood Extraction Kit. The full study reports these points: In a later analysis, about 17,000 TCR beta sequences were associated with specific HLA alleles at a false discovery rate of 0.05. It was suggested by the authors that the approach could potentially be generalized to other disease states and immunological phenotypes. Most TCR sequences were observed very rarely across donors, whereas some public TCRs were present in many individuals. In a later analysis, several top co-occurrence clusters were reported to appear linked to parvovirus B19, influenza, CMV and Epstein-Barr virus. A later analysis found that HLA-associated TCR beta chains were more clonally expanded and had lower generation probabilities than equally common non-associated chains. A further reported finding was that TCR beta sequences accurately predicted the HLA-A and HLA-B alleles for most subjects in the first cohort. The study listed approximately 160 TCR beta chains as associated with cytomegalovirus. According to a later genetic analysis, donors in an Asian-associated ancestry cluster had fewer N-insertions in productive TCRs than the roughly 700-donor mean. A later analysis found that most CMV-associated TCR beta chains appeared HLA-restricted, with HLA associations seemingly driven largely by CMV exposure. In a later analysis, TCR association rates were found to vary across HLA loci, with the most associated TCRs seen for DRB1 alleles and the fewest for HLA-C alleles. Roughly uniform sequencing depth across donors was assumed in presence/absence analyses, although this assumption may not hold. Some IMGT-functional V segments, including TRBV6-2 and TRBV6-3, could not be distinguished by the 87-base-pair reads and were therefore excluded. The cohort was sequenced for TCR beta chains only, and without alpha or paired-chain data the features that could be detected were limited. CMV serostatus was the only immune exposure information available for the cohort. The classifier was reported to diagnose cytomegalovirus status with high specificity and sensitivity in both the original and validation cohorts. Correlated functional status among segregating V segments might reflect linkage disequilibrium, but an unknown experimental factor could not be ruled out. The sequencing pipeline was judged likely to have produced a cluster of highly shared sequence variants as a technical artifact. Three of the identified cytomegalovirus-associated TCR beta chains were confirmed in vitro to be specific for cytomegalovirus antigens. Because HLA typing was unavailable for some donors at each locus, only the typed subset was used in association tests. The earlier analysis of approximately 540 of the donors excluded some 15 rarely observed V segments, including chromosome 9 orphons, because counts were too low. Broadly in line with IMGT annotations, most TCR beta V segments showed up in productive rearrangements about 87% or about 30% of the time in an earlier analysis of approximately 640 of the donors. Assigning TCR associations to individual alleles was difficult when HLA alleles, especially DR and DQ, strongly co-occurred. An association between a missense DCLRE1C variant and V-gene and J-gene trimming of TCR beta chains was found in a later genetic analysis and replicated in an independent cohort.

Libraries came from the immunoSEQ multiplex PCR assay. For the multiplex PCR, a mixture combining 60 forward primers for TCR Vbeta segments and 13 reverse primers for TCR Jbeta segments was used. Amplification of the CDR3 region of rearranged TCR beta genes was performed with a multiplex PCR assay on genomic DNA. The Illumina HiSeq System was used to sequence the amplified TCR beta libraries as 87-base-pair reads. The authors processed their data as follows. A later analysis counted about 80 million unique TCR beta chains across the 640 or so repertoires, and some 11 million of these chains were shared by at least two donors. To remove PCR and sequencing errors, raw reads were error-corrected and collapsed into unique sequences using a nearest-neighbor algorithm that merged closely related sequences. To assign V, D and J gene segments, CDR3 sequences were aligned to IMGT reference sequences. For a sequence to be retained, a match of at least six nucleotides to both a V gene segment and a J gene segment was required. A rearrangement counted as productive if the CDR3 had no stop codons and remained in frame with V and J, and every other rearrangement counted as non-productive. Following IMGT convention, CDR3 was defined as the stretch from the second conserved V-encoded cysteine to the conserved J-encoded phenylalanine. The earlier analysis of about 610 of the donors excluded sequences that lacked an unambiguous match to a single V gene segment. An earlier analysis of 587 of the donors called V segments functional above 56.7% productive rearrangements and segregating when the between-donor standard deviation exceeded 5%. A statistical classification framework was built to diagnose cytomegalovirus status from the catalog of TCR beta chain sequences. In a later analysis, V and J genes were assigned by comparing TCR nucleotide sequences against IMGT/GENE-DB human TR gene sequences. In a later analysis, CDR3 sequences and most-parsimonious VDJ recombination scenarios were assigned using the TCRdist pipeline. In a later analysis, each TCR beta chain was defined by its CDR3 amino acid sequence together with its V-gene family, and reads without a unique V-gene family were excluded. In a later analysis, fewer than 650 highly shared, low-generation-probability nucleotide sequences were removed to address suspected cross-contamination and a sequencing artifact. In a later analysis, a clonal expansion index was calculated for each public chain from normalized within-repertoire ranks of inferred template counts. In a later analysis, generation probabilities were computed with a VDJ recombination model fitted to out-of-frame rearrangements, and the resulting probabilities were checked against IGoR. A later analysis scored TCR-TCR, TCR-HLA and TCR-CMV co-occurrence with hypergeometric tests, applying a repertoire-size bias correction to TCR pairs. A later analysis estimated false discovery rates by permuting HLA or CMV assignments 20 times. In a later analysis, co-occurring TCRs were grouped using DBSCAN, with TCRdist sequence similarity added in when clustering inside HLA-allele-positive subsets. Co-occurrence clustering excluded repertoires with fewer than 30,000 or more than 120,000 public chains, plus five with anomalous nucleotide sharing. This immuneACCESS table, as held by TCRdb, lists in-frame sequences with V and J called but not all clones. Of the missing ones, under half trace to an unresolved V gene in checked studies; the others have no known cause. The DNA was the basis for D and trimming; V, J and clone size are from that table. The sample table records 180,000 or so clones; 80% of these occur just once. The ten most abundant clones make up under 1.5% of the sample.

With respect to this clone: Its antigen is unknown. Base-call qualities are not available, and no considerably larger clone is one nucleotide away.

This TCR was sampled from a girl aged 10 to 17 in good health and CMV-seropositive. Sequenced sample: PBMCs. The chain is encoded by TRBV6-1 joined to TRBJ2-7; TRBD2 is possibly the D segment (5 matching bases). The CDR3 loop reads CATSWVEDYYEQYF. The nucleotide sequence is TGTGCCACCTCTTGGGTCGAAGACTACTACGAGCAGTACTTC.